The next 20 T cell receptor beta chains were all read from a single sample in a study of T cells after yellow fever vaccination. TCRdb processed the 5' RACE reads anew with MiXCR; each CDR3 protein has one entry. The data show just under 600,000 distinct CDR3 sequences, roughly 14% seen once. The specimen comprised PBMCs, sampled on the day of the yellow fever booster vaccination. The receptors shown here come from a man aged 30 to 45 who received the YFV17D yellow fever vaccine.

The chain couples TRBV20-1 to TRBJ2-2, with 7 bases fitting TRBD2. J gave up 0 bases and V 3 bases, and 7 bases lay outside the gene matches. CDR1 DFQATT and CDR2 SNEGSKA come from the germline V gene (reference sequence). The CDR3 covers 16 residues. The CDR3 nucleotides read TGCAGTGCTAGTGCCGGGACTACCGCGAACACCGGGGAGCTGTTTTTT. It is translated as CSASAGTTANTGELFF.

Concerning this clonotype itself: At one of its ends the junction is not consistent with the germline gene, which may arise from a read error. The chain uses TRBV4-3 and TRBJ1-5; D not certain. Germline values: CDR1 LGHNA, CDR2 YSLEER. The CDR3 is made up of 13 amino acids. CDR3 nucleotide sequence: TGCGCCAGCAGCCAAGGAATCCAGAACCCCCGGCATTTT. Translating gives CASSQGIQNPRHF.

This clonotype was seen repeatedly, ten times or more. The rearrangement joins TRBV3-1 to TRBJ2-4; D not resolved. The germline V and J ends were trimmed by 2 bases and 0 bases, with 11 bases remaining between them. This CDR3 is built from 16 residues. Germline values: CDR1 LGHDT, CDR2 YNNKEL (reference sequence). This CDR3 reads CASSQTAALAKNIQYF. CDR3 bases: TGTGCCAGCAGCCAAACGGCAGCACTAGCCAAAAACATTCAGTACTTC.

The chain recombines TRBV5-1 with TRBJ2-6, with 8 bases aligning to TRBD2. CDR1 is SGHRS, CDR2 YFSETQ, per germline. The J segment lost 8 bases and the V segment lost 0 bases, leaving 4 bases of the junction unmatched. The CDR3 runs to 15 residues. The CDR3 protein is CASSLAGTRTNVLTF. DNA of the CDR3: TGCGCCAGCAGCTTGGCCGGGACTAGGACCAACGTCCTGACTTTC.

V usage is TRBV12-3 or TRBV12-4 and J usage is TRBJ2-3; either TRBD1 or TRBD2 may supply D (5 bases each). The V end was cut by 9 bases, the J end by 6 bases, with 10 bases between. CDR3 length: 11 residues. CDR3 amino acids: CARLWGDTQYF. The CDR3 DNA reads TGTGCCAGACTCTGGGGGGATACGCAGTATTTT.

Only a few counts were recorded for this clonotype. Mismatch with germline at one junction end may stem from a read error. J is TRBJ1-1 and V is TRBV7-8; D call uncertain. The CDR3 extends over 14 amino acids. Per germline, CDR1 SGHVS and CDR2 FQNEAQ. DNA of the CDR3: TGTGCCAGCAGTTTAGGGATGGGCGGAACTGAAGCTTTCTTT. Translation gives CASSLGMGGTEAFF.

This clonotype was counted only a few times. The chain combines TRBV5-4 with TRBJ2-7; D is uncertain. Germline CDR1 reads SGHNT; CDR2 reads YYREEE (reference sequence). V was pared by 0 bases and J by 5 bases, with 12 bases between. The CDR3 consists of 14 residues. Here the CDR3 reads CASSLAGRNHEQYF. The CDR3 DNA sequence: TGTGCCAGCAGCTTGGCGGGCAGGAACCACGAGCAGTACTTC.

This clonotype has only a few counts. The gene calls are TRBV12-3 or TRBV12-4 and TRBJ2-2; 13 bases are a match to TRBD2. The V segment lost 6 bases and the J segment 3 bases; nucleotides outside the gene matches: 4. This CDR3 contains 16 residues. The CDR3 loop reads CASRRLAGGYTGELFF. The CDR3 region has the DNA TGTGCCAGCAGACGACTAGCGGGAGGCTACACCGGGGAGCTGTTTTTT.

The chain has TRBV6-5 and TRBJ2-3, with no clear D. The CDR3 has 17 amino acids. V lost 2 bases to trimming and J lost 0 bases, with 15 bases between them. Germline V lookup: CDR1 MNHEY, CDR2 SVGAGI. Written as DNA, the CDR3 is TGTGCCAGCAGTTACCTCCCGTCTGCCTCTAGCACAGATACGCAGTATTTT. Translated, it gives CASSYLPSASSTDTQYF.

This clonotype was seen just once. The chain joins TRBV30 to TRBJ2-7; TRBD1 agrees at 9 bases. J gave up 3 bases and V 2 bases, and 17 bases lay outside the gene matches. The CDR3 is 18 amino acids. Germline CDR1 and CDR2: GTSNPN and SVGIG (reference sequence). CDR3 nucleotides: TGTGCCTGGAGTTACGGAAGGGTTAGACAGGGGGGTAACTACGAGCAGTACTTC. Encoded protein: CAWSYGRVRQGGNYEQYF.

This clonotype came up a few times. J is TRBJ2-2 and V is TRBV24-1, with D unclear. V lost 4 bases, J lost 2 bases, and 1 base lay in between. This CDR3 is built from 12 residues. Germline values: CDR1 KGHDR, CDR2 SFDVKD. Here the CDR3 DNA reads TGTGCCACCAGTGAAAACACCGGGGAGCTGTTTTTT. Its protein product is CATSENTGELFF.

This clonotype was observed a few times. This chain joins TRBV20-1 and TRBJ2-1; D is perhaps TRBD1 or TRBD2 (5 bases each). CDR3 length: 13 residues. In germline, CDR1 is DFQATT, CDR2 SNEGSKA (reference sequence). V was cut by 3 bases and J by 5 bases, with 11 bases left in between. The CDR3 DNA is TGCAGTGCTAGTTTGGGGGTCAACAATGAGCAGTTCTTC. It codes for CSASLGVNNEQFF.

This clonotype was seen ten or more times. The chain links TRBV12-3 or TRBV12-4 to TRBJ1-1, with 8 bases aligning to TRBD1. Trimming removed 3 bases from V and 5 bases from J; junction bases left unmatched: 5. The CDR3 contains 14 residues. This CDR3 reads CASSFQGAGTEAFF. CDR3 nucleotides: TGTGCCAGCAGTTTTCAGGGGGCAGGGACTGAAGCTTTCTTT.

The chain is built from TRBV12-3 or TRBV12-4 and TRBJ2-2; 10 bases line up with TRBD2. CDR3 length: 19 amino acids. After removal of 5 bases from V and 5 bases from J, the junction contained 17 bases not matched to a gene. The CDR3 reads CASSPSAGGPGVATGELFF. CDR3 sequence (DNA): TGTGCCAGCAGTCCATCAGCGGGAGGGCCAGGAGTAGCGACCGGGGAGCTGTTTTTT.

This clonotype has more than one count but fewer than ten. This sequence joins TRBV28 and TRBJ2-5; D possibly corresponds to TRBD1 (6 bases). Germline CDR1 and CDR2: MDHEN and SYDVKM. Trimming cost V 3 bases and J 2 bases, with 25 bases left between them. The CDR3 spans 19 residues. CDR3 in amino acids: CASSFEGGGVGETQETQYF. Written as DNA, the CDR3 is TGTGCCAGCAGTTTTGAGGGTGGGGGCGTCGGGGAGACACAAGAGACCCAGTACTTC.

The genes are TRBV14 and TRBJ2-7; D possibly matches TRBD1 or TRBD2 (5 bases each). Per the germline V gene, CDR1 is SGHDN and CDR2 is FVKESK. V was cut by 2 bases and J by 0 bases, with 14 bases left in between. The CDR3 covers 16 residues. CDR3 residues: CASSQPGTVSSYEQYF. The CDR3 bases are TGTGCCAGCAGCCAACCCGGGACGGTTAGCTCCTACGAGCAGTACTTC.

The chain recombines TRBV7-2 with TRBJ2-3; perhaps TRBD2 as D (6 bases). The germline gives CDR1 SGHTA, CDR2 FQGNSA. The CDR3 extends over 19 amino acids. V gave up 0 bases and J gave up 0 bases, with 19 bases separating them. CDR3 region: CASSLAMAGLATSTDTQYF. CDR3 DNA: TGTGCCAGCAGCTTAGCAATGGCTGGGCTAGCGACGAGCACAGATACGCAGTATTTT.

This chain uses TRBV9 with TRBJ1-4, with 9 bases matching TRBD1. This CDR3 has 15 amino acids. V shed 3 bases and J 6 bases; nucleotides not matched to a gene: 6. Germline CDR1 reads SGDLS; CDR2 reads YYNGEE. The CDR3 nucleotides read TGTGCCAGCAGCGCAGAGACAGGGGGATATGAAAAACTGTTTTTT. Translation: CASSAETGGYEKLFF.

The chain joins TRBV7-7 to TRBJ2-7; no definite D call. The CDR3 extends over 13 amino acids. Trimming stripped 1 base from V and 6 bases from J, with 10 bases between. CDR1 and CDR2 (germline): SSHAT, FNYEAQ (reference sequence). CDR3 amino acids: CASSLVWRSEQYF. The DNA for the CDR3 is TGTGCCAGCAGCTTAGTCTGGCGCTCCGAGCAGTACTTC.

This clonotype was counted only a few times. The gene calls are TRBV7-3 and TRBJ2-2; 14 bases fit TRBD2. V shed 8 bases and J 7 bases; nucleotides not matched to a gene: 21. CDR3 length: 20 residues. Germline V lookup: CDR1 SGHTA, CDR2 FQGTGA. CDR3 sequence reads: CASPNVCGTSGRGFIGELFF. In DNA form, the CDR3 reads TGTGCCAGCCCGAACGTATGTGGGACTAGCGGGAGAGGGTTCATCGGGGAGCTGTTTTTT.